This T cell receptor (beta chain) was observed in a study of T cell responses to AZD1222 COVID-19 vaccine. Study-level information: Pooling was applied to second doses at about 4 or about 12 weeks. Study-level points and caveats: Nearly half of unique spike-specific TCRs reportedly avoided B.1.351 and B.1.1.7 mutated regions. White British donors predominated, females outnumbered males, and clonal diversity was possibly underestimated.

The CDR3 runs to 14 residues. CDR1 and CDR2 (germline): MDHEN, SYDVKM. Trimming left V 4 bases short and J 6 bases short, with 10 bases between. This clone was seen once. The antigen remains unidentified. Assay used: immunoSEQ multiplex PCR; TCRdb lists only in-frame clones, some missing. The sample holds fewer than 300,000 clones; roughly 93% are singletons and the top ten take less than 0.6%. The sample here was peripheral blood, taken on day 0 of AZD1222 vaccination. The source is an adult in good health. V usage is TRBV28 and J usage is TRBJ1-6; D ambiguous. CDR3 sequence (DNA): TGTGCCAGCAGTTCGATGCCCCCTAATTCACCCCTCCACTTT. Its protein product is CASSSMPPNSPLHF.